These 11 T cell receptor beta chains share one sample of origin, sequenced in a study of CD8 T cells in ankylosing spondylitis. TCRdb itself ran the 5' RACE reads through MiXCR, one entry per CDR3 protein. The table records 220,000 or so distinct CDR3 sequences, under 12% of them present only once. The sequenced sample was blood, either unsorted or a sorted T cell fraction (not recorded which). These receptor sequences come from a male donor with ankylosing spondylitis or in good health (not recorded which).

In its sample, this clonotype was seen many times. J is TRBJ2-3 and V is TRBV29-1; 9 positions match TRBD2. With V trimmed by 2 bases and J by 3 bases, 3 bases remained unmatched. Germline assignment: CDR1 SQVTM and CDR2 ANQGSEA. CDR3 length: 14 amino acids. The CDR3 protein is CSVEWAGGTDTQYF. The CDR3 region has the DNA TGCAGCGTTGAATGGGCGGGGGGGACAGATACGCAGTATTTT.

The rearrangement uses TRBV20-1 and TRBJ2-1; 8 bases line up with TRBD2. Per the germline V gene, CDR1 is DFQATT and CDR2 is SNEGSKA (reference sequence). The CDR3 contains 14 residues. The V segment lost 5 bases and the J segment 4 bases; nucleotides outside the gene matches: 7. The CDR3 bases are TGCAGTGCTTCGGGGGGGGCCCTTTACAATGAGCAGTTCTTC. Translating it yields CSASGGALYNEQFF.

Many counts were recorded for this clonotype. This CDR3 reads CASSLTGTGMEKLFF. Here the CDR3 DNA reads TGTGCCAGCAGCCTAACCGGGACAGGGATGGAAAAACTGTTTTTT. The chain links TRBV14 to TRBJ1-4; 9 nucleotides match TRBD1. This CDR3 is built from 15 residues. CDR1 and CDR2 from the germline V gene are SGHDN and FVKESK. Trimming took 4 bases from V and 8 from J; bases not matched to a gene: 8.

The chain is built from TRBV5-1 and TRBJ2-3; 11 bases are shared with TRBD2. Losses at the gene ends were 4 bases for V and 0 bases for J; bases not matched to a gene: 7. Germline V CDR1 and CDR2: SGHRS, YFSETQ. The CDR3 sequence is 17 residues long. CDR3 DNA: TGCGCCAGCAGCCCGGGACTAGCGGCCGCTAGCACAGATACGCAGTATTTT. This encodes CASSPGLAAASTDTQYF. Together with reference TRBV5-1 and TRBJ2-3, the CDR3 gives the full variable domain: KAGVTQTPRYLIKTRGQQVTLSCSPISGHRSVSWYQQTPGQGLQFLFEYFSETQRNKGNFPGRFSGRQFSNSRSEMNVSTLELGDSALYLCASSPGLAAASTDTQYFGPGTRLTVL.

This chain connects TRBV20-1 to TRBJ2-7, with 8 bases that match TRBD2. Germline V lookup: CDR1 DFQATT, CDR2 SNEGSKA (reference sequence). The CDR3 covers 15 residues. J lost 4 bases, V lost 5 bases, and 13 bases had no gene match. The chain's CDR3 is CSAGRISGATYEQYF. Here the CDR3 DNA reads TGCAGTGCTGGCCGGATTAGCGGGGCTACGTACGAGCAGTACTTC.

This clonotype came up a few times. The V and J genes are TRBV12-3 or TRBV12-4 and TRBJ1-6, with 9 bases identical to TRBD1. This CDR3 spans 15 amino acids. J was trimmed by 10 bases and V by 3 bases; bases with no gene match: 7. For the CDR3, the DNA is TGTGCCAGCAGTTTGACAGGGGGGTTAGGGTCACCCCTCCACTTT. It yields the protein CASSLTGGLGSPLHF.

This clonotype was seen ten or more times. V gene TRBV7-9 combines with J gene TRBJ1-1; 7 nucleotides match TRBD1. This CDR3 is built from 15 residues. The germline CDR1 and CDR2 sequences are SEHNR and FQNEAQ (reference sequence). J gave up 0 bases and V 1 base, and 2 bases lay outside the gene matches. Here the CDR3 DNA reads TGTGCCAGCAGCTTAGAGCAGGGGGTGAACACTGAAGCTTTCTTT. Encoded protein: CASSLEQGVNTEAFF.

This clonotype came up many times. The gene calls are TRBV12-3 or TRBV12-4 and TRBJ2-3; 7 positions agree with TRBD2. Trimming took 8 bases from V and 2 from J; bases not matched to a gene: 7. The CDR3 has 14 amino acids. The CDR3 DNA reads TGTGCCAGCGGAATCGGGGGGTACACAGATACGCAGTATTTT. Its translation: CASGIGGYTDTQYF.

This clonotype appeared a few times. CDR3 in DNA: TGTGCCAGTGGGATAGCGGGGGGGCGTGAAGATACGCAGTATTTT. Protein: CASGIAGGREDTQYF. The chain is built from TRBV19 and TRBJ2-3; 11 nucleotides line up with TRBD2. Per the germline V gene, CDR1 is LNHDA and CDR2 is SQIVND (reference sequence). This CDR3 spans 15 amino acids. V lost 8 bases to trimming and J lost 5 bases; unmatched junction nucleotides: 9.

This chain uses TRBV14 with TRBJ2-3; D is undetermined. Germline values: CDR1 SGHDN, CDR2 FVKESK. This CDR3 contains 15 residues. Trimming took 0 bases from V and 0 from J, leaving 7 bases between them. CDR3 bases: TGTGCCAGCAGCCAAGACAGTCCTAGCACAGATACGCAGTATTTT. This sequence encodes CASSQDSPSTDTQYF.

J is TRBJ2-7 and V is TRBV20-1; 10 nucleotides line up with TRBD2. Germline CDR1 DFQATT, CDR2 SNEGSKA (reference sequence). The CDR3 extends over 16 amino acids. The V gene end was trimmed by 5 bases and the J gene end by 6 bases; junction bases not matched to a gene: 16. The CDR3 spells CSAEAHYGVAGGEQYF. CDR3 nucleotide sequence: TGCAGTGCTGAGGCCCACTACGGGGTAGCGGGGGGCGAGCAGTACTTC.